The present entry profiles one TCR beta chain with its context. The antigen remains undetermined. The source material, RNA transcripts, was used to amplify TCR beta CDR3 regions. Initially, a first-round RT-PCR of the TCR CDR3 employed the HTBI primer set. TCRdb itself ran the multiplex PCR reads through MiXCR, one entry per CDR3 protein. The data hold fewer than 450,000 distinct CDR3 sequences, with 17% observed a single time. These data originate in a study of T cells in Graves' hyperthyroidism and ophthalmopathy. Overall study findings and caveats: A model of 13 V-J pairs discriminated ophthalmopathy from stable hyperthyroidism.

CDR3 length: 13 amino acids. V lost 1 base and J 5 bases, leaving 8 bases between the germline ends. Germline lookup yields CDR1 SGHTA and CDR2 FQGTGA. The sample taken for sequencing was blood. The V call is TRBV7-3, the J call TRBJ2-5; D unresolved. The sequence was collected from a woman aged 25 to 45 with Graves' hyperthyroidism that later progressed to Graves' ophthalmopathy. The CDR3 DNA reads TGTGCCAGCAGCTTAAACATGAGGGAGACCCAGTACTTC. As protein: CASSLNMRETQYF.